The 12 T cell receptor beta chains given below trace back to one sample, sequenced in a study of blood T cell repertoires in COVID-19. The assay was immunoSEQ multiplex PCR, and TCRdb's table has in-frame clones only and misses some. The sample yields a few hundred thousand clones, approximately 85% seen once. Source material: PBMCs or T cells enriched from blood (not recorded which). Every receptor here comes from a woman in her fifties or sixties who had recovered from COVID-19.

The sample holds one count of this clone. CDR3 DNA: TGCAGCGTTGAGAGGGGGCGCGGAGGGAATGGCTACACCTTC. This sequence encodes CSVERGRGGNGYTF. The J gene is TRBJ1-2, the V gene TRBV29-1; TRBD1 matches 7 bases. The V segment lost 3 bases and the J segment 6 bases; nucleotides outside the gene matches: 10. The length of the CDR3 is 14 residues. CDR1 SQVTM and CDR2 ANQGSEA come from the germline V gene. The variable domain in full, completed from reference TRBV29-1 and TRBJ1-2, reads SAVISQKPSRDICQRGTSLTIQCQVDSQVTMMFWYRQQPGQSLTLIATANQGSEATYESGFVIDKFPISRPNLTFSTLTVSNMSPEDSSIYLCSVERGRGGNGYTFGSGTRLTVV.

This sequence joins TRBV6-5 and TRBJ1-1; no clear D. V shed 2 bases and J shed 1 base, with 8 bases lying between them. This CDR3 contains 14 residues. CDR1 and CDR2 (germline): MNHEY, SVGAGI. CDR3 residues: CASSYRGPNTEAFF. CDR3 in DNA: TGTGCCAGCAGTTACCGAGGGCCGAACACTGAAGCTTTCTTT.

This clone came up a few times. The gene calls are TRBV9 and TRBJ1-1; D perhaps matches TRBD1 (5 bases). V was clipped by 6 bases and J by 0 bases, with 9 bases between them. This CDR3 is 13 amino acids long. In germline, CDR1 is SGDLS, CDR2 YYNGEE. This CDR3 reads CASKDTMNTEAFF. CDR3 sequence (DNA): TGTGCCAGCAAGGACACAATGAACACTGAAGCTTTCTTT.

CDR3 bases: TGTGCCAGCAGTTTACAATATGGCTACACCTTC. Translation: CASSLQYGYTF. The J gene is TRBJ1-2, the V gene TRBV28, with D uncertain. This CDR3 comprises 11 residues. Trimming shortened V by 2 bases and J by 5 bases, and 3 bases separated the two germline ends. Per germline, CDR1 MDHEN and CDR2 SYDVKM.

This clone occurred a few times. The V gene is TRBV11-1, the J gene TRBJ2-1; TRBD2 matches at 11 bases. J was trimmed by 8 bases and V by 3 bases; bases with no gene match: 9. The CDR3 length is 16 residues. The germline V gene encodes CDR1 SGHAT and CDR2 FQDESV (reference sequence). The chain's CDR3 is CASSLTSGNIFDEQFF. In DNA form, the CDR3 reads TGTGCCAGCAGCTTGACTAGCGGGAATATTTTTGATGAGCAGTTCTTC.

The DNA for the CDR3 is TGTGCCAGCAGTTTTGGTGAGGATCAGCCCCAGCATTTT. Amino acid sequence: CASSFGEDQPQHF. The chain couples TRBV27 to TRBJ1-5; D is uncertain. Per the germline V gene, CDR1 is MNHEY and CDR2 is SMNVEV (reference sequence). The length of the CDR3 is 13 residues. V was trimmed by 3 bases and J by 5 bases, leaving 8 bases between them.

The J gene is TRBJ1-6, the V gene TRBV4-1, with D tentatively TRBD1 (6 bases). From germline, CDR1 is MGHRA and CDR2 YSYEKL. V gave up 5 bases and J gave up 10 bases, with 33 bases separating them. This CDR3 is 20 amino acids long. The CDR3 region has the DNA TGCGCCAGCAGCGAAGGGGAGTGGATGGCAGGGGCAGAATTTGGATCACCCCTCCACTTT. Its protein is CASSEGEWMAGAEFGSPLHF.

CDR3: CSAKTPIYGYTF. The CDR3 DNA follows: TGCAGCGCCAAAACACCGATCTATGGCTACACCTTC. The chain couples TRBV29-1 to TRBJ1-2; D unresolved. The CDR3 runs to 12 residues. Trimming stripped 7 bases from V and 4 bases from J, with 13 bases between. The germline V gene encodes CDR1 SQVTM and CDR2 ANQGSEA.

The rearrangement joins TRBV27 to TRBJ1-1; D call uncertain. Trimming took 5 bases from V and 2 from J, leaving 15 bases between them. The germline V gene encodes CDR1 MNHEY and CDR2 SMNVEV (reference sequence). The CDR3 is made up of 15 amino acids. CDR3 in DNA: TGTGCCAGCAGTCCCGGTACGCAGCGAAACACTGAAGCTTTCTTT. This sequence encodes CASSPGTQRNTEAFF.

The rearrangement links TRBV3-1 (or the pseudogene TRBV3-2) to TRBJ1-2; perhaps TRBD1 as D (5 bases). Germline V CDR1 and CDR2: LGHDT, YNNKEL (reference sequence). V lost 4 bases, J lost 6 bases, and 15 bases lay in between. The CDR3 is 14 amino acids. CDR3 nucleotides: TGTGCCAGCAGCCCCTTGGGGCAGGGTGATGGCTACACCTTC. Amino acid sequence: CASSPLGQGDGYTF.

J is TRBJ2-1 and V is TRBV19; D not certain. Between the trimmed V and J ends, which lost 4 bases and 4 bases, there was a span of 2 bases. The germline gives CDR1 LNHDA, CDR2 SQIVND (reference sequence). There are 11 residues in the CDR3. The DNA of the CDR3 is TGTGCCAGTAGTACGTACAATGAGCAGTTCTTC. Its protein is CASSTYNEQFF.

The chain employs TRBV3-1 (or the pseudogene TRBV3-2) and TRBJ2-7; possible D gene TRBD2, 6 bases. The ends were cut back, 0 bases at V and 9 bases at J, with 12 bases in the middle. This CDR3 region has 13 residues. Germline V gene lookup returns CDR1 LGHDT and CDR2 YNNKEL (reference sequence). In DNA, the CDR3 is TGTGCCAGCAGCCAAGATGGGGGGAGGTGGCAGTACTTC. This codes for CASSQDGGRWQYF.